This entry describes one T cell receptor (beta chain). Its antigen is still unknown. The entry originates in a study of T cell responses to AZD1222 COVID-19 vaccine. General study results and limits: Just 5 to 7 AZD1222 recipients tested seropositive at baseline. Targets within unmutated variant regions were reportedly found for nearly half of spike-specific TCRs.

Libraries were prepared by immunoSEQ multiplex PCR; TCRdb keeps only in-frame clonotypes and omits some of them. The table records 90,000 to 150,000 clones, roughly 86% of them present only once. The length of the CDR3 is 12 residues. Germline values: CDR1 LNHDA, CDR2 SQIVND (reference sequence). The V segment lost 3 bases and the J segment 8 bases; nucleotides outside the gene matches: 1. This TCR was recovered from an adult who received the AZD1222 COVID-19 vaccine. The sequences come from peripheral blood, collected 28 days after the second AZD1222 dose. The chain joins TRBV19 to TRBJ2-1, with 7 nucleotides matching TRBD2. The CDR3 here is CASSMGRDEQFF. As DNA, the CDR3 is TGTGCCAGTAGTATGGGGAGGGATGAGCAGTTCTTC. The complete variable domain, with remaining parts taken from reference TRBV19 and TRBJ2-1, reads DGGITQSPKYLFRKEGQNVTLSCEQNLNHDAMYWYRQDPGQGLRLIYYSQIVNDFQKGDIAEGYSVSREKKESFPLTVTSAQKNPTAFYLCASSMGRDEQFFGPGTRLTVL.